Below, 25 T cell receptor beta chains from the same sample are listed, as sequenced in a study of long-term antiretroviral therapy in people with HIV (dated by TCRdb to the early 2020s). The immunoSEQ hsTCRB v3.0 assay was used at survey level resolution to sequence the TRB variable region. TCRdb stores this immuneACCESS table with in-frame sequences only. Part of the clones is absent; in the studies checked, under half of the shortfall reflects unresolved V genes, and no reason is known for the rest. This sample comprises about 20,000 clones, approximately 73% of them detected only once. The top ten clones comprise 14% to 15% of the sample. The material sequenced was unsorted PBMCs, taken nearly 2.6 years before starting antiretroviral therapy. All receptors derive from a woman aged 45-65 years with HIV.

The chain employs TRBV5-1 and TRBJ1-1; tentatively, D is TRBD1 (6 bases). V dropped 1 base and J dropped 4 bases, with 11 bases sitting between them. This CDR3 contains 14 residues. Per germline, CDR1 SGHRS and CDR2 YFSETQ. CDR3 sequence reads: CASSLQGLGTEAFF. The CDR3 region has the DNA TGCGCCAGCAGCTTGCAGGGGCTGGGCACTGAAGCTTTCTTT.

The J gene is TRBJ2-2, the V gene TRBV5-1, with 10 nucleotides matching TRBD1. The CDR3 length is 15 residues. CDR1 SGHRS and CDR2 YFSETQ come from the germline V gene. Trimming cost V 4 bases and J 5 bases; bases outside gene matches: 5. The CDR3, as DNA: TGCGCCAGCAGCATTGGACAGGGGGATACCGGGGAGCTGTTTTTT. As protein: CASSIGQGDTGELFF.

The rearrangement links TRBV2 to TRBJ2-3; 13 bases map to TRBD2. Losses at the gene ends were 3 bases for V and 1 base for J; bases not matched to a gene: 7. The germline V gene encodes CDR1 SNHLY and CDR2 FYNNEI. This CDR3 spans 18 amino acids. The CDR3 DNA sequence: TGTGCCAGCAGTGACCCGGGACTAGCGGGATTTGGCACAGATACGCAGTATTTT. Its protein is CASSDPGLAGFGTDTQYF.

The DNA of the CDR3 is TGTGCCAGCACAACCCGCACAGGCTCCTACGAGCAGTACTTC. Translation gives CASTTRTGSYEQYF. The chain has TRBV28 and TRBJ2-7; D may be TRBD1 (5 bases). Looked up from germline, CDR1 is MDHEN and CDR2 is SYDVKM. The CDR3 has 14 residues. The V end lost 7 bases, the J end lost 0 bases, and 13 bases lay between the germline ends.

The chain carries TRBV4-1 and TRBJ2-7; 8 nucleotides line up with TRBD1. With V trimmed by 0 bases and J by 3 bases, 4 bases remained unmatched. This CDR3 has 15 residues. Germline CDR1 and CDR2: MGHRA and YSYEKL. In DNA form, the CDR3 reads TGCGCCAGCAGCCAAGATCCAGGGGGCAACTACGAGCAGTACTTC. It specifies CASSQDPGGNYEQYF.

The V and J genes are TRBV5-6 and TRBJ1-2; D possibly corresponds to TRBD1 (5 bases). This CDR3 has 16 residues. V was clipped by 2 bases and J by 1 base, with 15 bases between them. CDR1 is SGHDT and CDR2 is YYEEEE in the germline V gene. CDR3 amino acids: CASSFLREGLNYGYTF. As DNA, the CDR3 is TGTGCCAGCAGCTTCCTCAGGGAAGGGCTTAACTATGGCTACACCTTC. Supplemented by reference TRBV5-6 and TRBJ1-2, the full variable domain reads DAGVTQSPTHLIKTRGQQVTLRCSPKSGHDTVSWYQQALGQGPQFIFQYYEEEERQRGNFPDRFSGHQFPNYSSELNVNALLLGDSALYLCASSFLREGLNYGYTFGSGTRLTVV.

V and J are TRBV30 and TRBJ1-5; possible D gene TRBD1, 5 bases. The CDR3 runs to 14 residues. Germline V lookup: CDR1 GTSNPN, CDR2 SVGIG (reference sequence). The germline V and J ends were trimmed by 1 base and 6 bases, with 13 bases remaining between them. The CDR3 DNA is TGTGCCTGGAGTGGGGGGGACGGAAGTCAGCCCCAGCATTTT. Translated: CAWSGGDGSQPQHF.

The genes are TRBV28 and TRBJ1-3; D ambiguous. The CDR3 consists of 14 residues. CDR1 MDHEN and CDR2 SYDVKM come from the germline V gene. V lost 3 bases and J lost 0, with 6 bases in between. The CDR3 DNA sequence: TGTGCCAGCAGTTTTTACAACTCTGGAAACACCATATATTTT. It codes for CASSFYNSGNTIYF.

This clone was counted only a few times. The CDR3 DNA reads as TGCGCCAGCAGGCCCGGGACTAGCGGGGGGACGAACACCGGGGAGCTGTTTTTT. Its protein is CASRPGTSGGTNTGELFF. The rearrangement joins TRBV10-2 to TRBJ2-2; 15 bases line up with TRBD2. The V and J ends lost 6 bases and 0 bases, in that order; junction bases with no gene match: 5. The CDR3 consists of 18 residues. Germline V lookup: CDR1 WSHSY, CDR2 SAAADI.

This chain links TRBV11-2 with TRBJ1-3; no clear D. The CDR3 loop spans 16 amino acids. The germline V and J ends were trimmed by 5 bases and 0 bases, with 14 bases remaining between them. CDR1 is SGHAT, CDR2 FQNNGV, per germline. The CDR3: CASSPSDGSSGNTIYF. CDR3 sequence (DNA): TGTGCCAGCAGCCCCAGTGACGGGAGCTCTGGAAACACCATATATTTT. The entire variable domain, with the rest obtained from reference TRBV11-2 and TRBJ1-3, is as follows: EAGVAQSPRYKIIEKRQSVAFWCNPISGHATLYWYQQILGQGPKLLIQFQNNGVVDDSQLPKDRFSAERLKGVDSTLKIQPAKLEDSAVYLCASSPSDGSSGNTIYFGEGSWLTVV.

This clone is labeled medium-sized. The chain recombines TRBV27 with TRBJ2-2, with D unresolved. CDR1 is MNHEY, CDR2 SMNVEV, per germline (reference sequence). V shed 2 bases and J shed 4 bases, with 8 bases lying between them. The CDR3 covers 14 residues. The CDR3: CASSLVAATGELFF. CDR3 sequence (DNA): TGTGCCAGCAGTTTAGTGGCGGCCACCGGGGAGCTGTTTTTT.

The chain couples TRBV9 to TRBJ2-3; 7 nucleotides match TRBD1. Trimming at V came to 6 bases and at J to 6 bases, leaving 13 bases not matched to a gene. This CDR3 contains 15 residues. The germline V gene encodes CDR1 SGDLS and CDR2 YYNGEE. CDR3 bases: TGTGCCAGCACCCAAGACCAGGGGGTCGGGGATACGCAGTATTTT. It yields the protein CASTQDQGVGDTQYF.

V usage is TRBV5-4 and J usage is TRBJ1-4, with a tentative D call TRBD1 (5 bases). The CDR3 has 15 amino acids. Germline CDR1 reads SGHNT; CDR2 reads YYREEE (reference sequence). V shed 4 bases and J shed 7 bases, with 17 bases lying between them. The CDR3 loop reads CASSLAGTPGEKLFF. Written as DNA, the CDR3 is TGTGCCAGCAGCCTCGCCGGGACCCCTGGTGAAAAACTGTTTTTT.

The chain links TRBV7-2 to TRBJ1-5, with D maybe TRBD1 (5 bases). V lost 6 bases to trimming and J lost 2 bases, with 8 bases between them. CDR1 is SGHTA, CDR2 FQGNSA, per germline. This CDR3 spans 13 amino acids. CDR3 in DNA: TGTGCCAGCAGGCGGGGGGGCAATCAGCCCCAGCATTTT. Residues: CASRRGGNQPQHF.

The rearrangement links TRBV30 to TRBJ2-2, with 7 nucleotides matching TRBD1. This CDR3 is 18 amino acids long. V was clipped by 2 bases and J by 1 base; unmatched bases: 13. Germline CDR1 reads GTSNPN; CDR2 reads SVGIG (reference sequence). CDR3 sequence: CAWSPGLSAGGNTGELFF. The CDR3 region has the DNA TGTGCCTGGAGTCCTGGTTTATCGGCAGGGGGGAACACCGGGGAGCTGTTTTTT.

The chain uses TRBV7-9 and TRBJ2-1; 12 bases match TRBD2. J gave up 8 bases and V 5 bases, and 4 bases lay outside the gene matches. CDR3 size: 14 residues. CDR1 is SEHNR, CDR2 FQNEAQ, per germline (reference sequence). This CDR3 is CASSPSGGAHEQFF. The DNA for the CDR3 is TGTGCCAGCAGCCCTAGCGGGGGGGCCCATGAGCAGTTCTTC.

The genes are TRBV5-1 and TRBJ1-2, with 7 bases aligning to TRBD1. This CDR3 spans 14 amino acids. Germline CDR1 SGHRS, CDR2 YFSETQ. J gave up 8 bases and V 2 bases, and 9 bases lay outside the gene matches. The CDR3 sequence: CASSLGGAEVGYTF. Written as DNA, the CDR3 is TGCGCCAGCAGCTTAGGGGGCGCGGAGGTCGGCTACACCTTC.

The chain is built from TRBV6-6 and TRBJ2-7; D is possibly TRBD1 or TRBD2 (6 bases each). The germline CDR1 and CDR2 sequences are MNHNY and SVGAGI (reference sequence). Trimming pared 2 bases from V and 0 bases from J, leaving 11 bases between. CDR3 length equals 15 residues. The CDR3 coding sequence is TGTGCCAGCAGTTACCGGCGGGACAACTCCTACGAGCAGTACTTC. It codes for CASSYRRDNSYEQYF.

This clone was observed a handful of times. The chain couples TRBV7-7 to TRBJ2-1, with TRBD1 identical over 8 bases. The CDR3 runs 13 residues. Per germline, CDR1 SSHAT and CDR2 FNYEAQ (reference sequence). The J segment lost 6 bases and the V segment lost 5 bases, leaving 3 bases of the junction unmatched. The CDR3 reads CASSPGQGNEQFF. CDR3 DNA sequence: TGTGCCAGCAGCCCCGGACAGGGCAATGAGCAGTTCTTC.

The chain couples TRBV27 to TRBJ1-3; tentatively, D is TRBD1 (5 bases). The V gene lost 6 bases and the J gene lost 1 base, with 13 bases spanning the gap. CDR3 size: 15 residues. Germline CDR1 MNHEY, CDR2 SMNVEV (reference sequence). The CDR3 loop reads CASSISGRSGNTIYF. CDR3 nucleotides: TGTGCCAGCAGCATTTCAGGGAGATCTGGAAACACCATATATTTT.

CDR3 sequence (DNA): TGTGCCAGCAGCCGAGATCTGGGGGGGGCCTGGGAGACCCAGTACTTC. Residues: CASSRDLGGAWETQYF. This rearrangement joins TRBV5-6 to TRBJ2-5; the D gene is possibly TRBD2 (7 bases). Between the trimmed V and J ends, which lost 4 bases and 5 bases, there was a span of 21 bases. The CDR3 sequence is 16 residues long. Germline CDR1 is SGHDT and CDR2 is YYEEEE.

This rearrangement joins TRBV30 to TRBJ1-3; D remains ambiguous. Per the germline V gene, CDR1 is GTSNPN and CDR2 is SVGIG (reference sequence). V lost 1 base to trimming and J lost 0 bases, with 10 bases between them. This CDR3 is built from 15 residues. CDR3 region: CAWSAGSISGNTIYF. CDR3 bases: TGTGCCTGGAGTGCCGGGAGCATCTCTGGAAACACCATATATTTT.

The chain uses TRBV5-4 and TRBJ2-1; perhaps TRBD2 as D (7 bases). The CDR3 is 16 amino acids. The V gene's germline CDR1 is SGHNT and CDR2 YYREEE (reference sequence). Trimming pared 4 bases from V and 6 bases from J, leaving 20 bases between. CDR3 coding DNA: TGTGCCAGCAGCACGGGGGGCGGGCTAGTGGCCAATGAGCAGTTCTTC. Translated: CASSTGGGLVANEQFF.

The chain has TRBV5-1 and TRBJ2-5, with TRBD1 matching over 7 bases. Germline assignment: CDR1 SGHRS and CDR2 YFSETQ. The CDR3 has 14 residues. Losses at the gene ends were 1 base for V and 3 bases for J; bases not matched to a gene: 3. The CDR3 protein is CASSLTTGEETQYF. For the CDR3, the DNA is TGCGCCAGCAGCTTGACTACAGGGGAAGAGACCCAGTACTTC.

The CDR3 protein is CASSPAFPDTQYF. The CDR3 DNA is TGTGCCAGCTCACCAGCTTTCCCAGATACGCAGTATTTT. The chain links TRBV18 to TRBJ2-3, with D unresolved. CDR1 and CDR2 from the germline V gene are KGHSH and LQKENI. The CDR3 is 13 amino acids. Trimming took 2 bases from V and 4 from J, leaving 7 bases between them.